This T cell receptor beta chain was captured in a study of blood T cell repertoires in COVID-19 (TCRdb year 2020). For the wider study: Samples from collaborators originated in the United States, Italy and Spain and spanned both the acute and convalescent phases of COVID-19. The material from the prospective study consisted of cDNA or gDNA derived from T cells, B-cell-depleted T cells, or PBMCs. The dataset comprised deeply sampled blood TCRbeta repertoires from subjects exposed to, actively infected with, or recovered from COVID-19. The repertoires were released in a freely available public database intended as a resource for research on the immune response to SARS-CoV-2. Samples were obtained from the ongoing ImmuneRACE study (first 160 participants) and from 950 to 1,500 subjects provided by 6 global collaborators. A de-identified subject ID, COVID-19 status, age in years and sex were almost always included in the sample metadata. Where available, HLA class I and class II types were taken from metadata supplied by the sample provider and were not determined by assay-based typing.

One collaborating source in Seattle enrolled patients while the patients were actively infected and followed the patients over time throughout the course of disease. Collaborating institutions collected whole blood in K2EDTA tubes following their own protocols. For TCRbeta analysis, collaborators shipped samples as frozen whole blood, isolated PBMCs, or DNA extracted from either of those sample types. This clone was found once. It has no known antigen specificity. There are no base qualities to consult, and no much larger clone falls within one base. TCRbeta CDR3 regions were amplified from genomic DNA by means of the immunoSEQ Assay, a bias-controlled multiplex PCR. Processing in the source paper ran as follows. Nucleated cell counts per sample were estimated from amplification of reference gene primers within the assay. To quantify the absolute abundance of each unique TCRbeta CDR3 rearrangement, sequence reads were collapsed and filtered. For each sample, productive Simpson clonality was calculated by taking the square root of Simpson's diversity index across productive rearrangements. This is the immuneACCESS table as TCRdb keeps it, with only in-frame sequences that have V and J called. A part of the clones is gone; compared with another copy, unresolved V genes explain less than half, and the rest is unexplained. For V, J and clone size, that table is used; D and trimming come from the DNA. For this sample the table gives approximately 290,000 clones, of which approximately 89% were detected only once. The top ten clonotypes cover 8.5% to 14% of the sample.

The paper as a whole reports these results and caveats: Clinical and demographic metadata were provided uncurated, with the amount varying by source and participant.

The cysteine opens and the phenylalanine closes a CDR3 of 13 amino acids. Only CDR3 DNA is held: 39 bases, read in frame from base 1. Based on the germline V gene (reference sequence), the CDR1 and CDR2 sequences are LNHDA and SQIVND. Trimming costs V 2 bases and J 8 bases, and their ends lie 12 bases apart. This receptor was identified in a woman younger than 45 with COVID-19, enrolled during active disease. Recombination joined TRBV19 with TRBJ1-1; the D gene is not confidently resolved. Sequenced material: peripheral blood. The DNA reads as follows: TGTGCCAGTAGTATAAGGCGAGAGGCAGAAGCTTTCTTT. Its product reads: CASSIRREAEAFF.